Listed below are T cell receptor beta chains from one sample, sequenced in a study of PD-1 blockade in classical Hodgkin lymphoma. Sequenced by immunoSEQ multiplex PCR; TCRdb stores in-frame clones only, minus some. The data contain nearly 100,000 clones, around four fifths of them singletons. The input for sequencing was peripheral blood mononuclear cells (PBMCs), taken at baseline. The receptors shown here come from a human donor with classical Hodgkin lymphoma. Both conserved end residues are part of each CDR3. D genes are given only for firm matches. The size field is filled for only some rows; it gives once, few, many or a size class.

size: NA; J: TRBJ2-1; length: 14; D: NA; V: TRBV4-2; DNA: TGTGCCAGCAGCCAAGACCTACTAGCAGCTGAGCAGTTCTTC; CDR3: CASSQDLLAAEQFF
size: NA; J: TRBJ2-7; length: 13; D: NA; V: TRBV10-3; DNA: TGTGCCATCAGTGACCTCGTCTCCTACGAGCAGTACTTC; CDR3: CAISDLVSYEQYF
size: NA; J: TRBJ2-7; length: 18; D: NA; V: TRBV28; DNA: TGTGCCAGCAGTTTTCCCCCCCCCTCGACAGGGACTTCCTACGAGCAGTACTTC; CDR3: CASSFPPPSTGTSYEQYF
size: few; J: TRBJ2-3; length: 15; D: NA; V: TRBV18; DNA: TGTGCCAGCTCACCAGGTCAGGCCAGCACAGATACGCAGTATTTT; CDR3: CASSPGQASTDTQYF
size: few; J: TRBJ1-1; length: 13; D: TRBD1; V: TRBV29-1; DNA: TGCAGCGTTGATCGGACAGGCGACACTGAAGCTTTCTTT; CDR3: CSVDRTGDTEAFF
size: NA; J: TRBJ2-5; length: 15; D: TRBD1; V: TRBV10-2; DNA: TGCGCCAGCAGCACACAAAACGGACAGGCAGAGACCCAGTACTTC; CDR3: CASSTQNGQAETQYF
size: NA; J: TRBJ2-5; length: 14; D: NA; V: TRBV7-8; DNA: TGTGCCAGCAGCTTAGCGCAGCTTCAAGAGACCCAGTACTTC; CDR3: CASSLAQLQETQYF
size: once; J: TRBJ2-1; length: 14; D: TRBD2; V: TRBV19; DNA: TGTGCCTCGTCACTAGCGGGCTCCTACAATGAGCAGTTCTTC; CDR3: CASSLAGSYNEQFF
size: NA; J: TRBJ1-5; length: 14; D: NA; V: TRBV6-1; DNA: TGTGCCAGCAGTACAATCCTTAGCAATCAGCCCCAGCATTTT; CDR3: CASSTILSNQPQHF
size: NA; J: TRBJ2-3; length: 16; D: TRBD2; V: TRBV9; DNA: TGTGCCAGCAGCGTAGTCCAGCGGGACCTCACAGATACGCAGTATTTT; CDR3: CASSVVQRDLTDTQYF
size: NA; J: TRBJ2-3; length: 14; D: NA; V: TRBV5-1; DNA: TGCGCCAGCAGCTTGGGCGGCGGAGACGATACGCAGTATTTT; CDR3: CASSLGGGDDTQYF
size: NA; J: TRBJ2-5; length: 15; D: NA; V: TRBV7-9; DNA: TGTGCCAGCAGTTCAGGGGCGGCGTACCAAGAGACCCAGTACTTC; CDR3: CASSSGAAYQETQYF
size: NA; J: TRBJ1-2; length: 12; D: NA; V: TRBV28; DNA: TGTGCCAGCAGATGGCCTCCGGCGGGCTACACCTTC; CDR3: CASRWPPAGYTF
size: NA; J: TRBJ2-7; length: 12; D: NA; V: TRBV25-1; DNA: TGTGCCAGCAGGGGGGTGGGCTACGAGCAGTACTTC; CDR3: CASRGVGYEQYF
size: NA; J: TRBJ2-5; length: 14; D: NA; V: TRBV7-2; DNA: TGTGCCAGCAGCTTAAGGTCGACGCAAGAGACCCAGTACTTC; CDR3: CASSLRSTQETQYF
size: NA; J: TRBJ2-1; length: 16; D: TRBD2; V: TRBV14; DNA: TGTGCCAGCAGCCAAAACGGCGGGAGCTCCTACAATGAGCAGTTCTTC; CDR3: CASSQNGGSSYNEQFF
size: NA; J: TRBJ2-3; length: 16; D: TRBD2; V: TRBV10-1; DNA: TGCGCCAGCAGCGGAATACTAGCGGGCGGCACAGATACGCAGTATTTT; CDR3: CASSGILAGGTDTQYF
size: NA; J: TRBJ2-3; length: 12; D: NA; V: TRBV7-9; DNA: TGTGCCAGCAGCTTAGTAGTCGATACGCAGTATTTT; CDR3: CASSLVVDTQYF
size: NA; J: TRBJ2-3; length: 15; D: TRBD2; V: TRBV7-7; DNA: TGTGCCAGCAGCTTAAAGCGGGAGGGAGCAGATACGCAGTATTTT; CDR3: CASSLKREGADTQYF
size: NA; J: TRBJ2-3; length: 16; D: TRBD2; V: TRBV30; DNA: TGTGCCTGGAGTCCGGGACTAGCGGGAGGGGCAGATACGCAGTATTTT; CDR3: CAWSPGLAGGADTQYF
size: NA; J: TRBJ2-2; length: 12; D: NA; V: TRBV28; DNA: TGTGCCAGCAGCAGTATCACCGGGGAGCTGTTTTTT; CDR3: CASSSITGELFF
size: NA; J: TRBJ2-1; length: 15; D: TRBD1; V: TRBV27; DNA: TGTGCCAGCAGTTTTTGGGACAGGGAGGGCAATGAGCAGTTCTTC; CDR3: CASSFWDREGNEQFF
size: NA; J: TRBJ2-1; length: 16; D: NA; V: TRBV19; DNA: TGTGCCAGTAGTATCCAGGGTCAGCGCTCCTACAATGAGCAGTTCTTC; CDR3: CASSIQGQRSYNEQFF
size: few; J: TRBJ1-1; length: 14; D: NA; V: TRBV7-6; DNA: TGTGCCAGCAGCCCCCGGACGGACCTTACTGAAGCTTTCTTT; CDR3: CASSPRTDLTEAFF
size: NA; J: TRBJ2-1; length: 14; D: NA; V: TRBV25-1; DNA: TGTGCCAGCAGTGAATTTATCGGCGGTGATGAGCAGTTCTTC; CDR3: CASSEFIGGDEQFF
size: NA; J: TRBJ2-1; length: 16; D: TRBD2; V: TRBV5-1; DNA: TGCGCCAGCAGCTTCCTAGCGGGAAGCTCCTACAATGAGCAGTTCTTC; CDR3: CASSFLAGSSYNEQFF
size: NA; J: TRBJ2-1; length: 13; D: NA; V: TRBV7-2; DNA: TGTGCCAGCACCCCAGGGTTGGACAATGAGCAGTTCTTC; CDR3: CASTPGLDNEQFF
size: NA; J: TRBJ2-1; length: 19; D: TRBD2; V: TRBV11-2; DNA: TGTGCCAGCAGCACCCGCCGGCGGGAGGGCCCCAGCTCCTACAATGAGCAGTTCTTC; CDR3: CASSTRRREGPSSYNEQFF
size: NA; J: TRBJ1-3; length: 16; D: TRBD1; V: TRBV9; DNA: TGTGCCAGCAGCGTATGGGACAGGGGGACTGGAAACACCATATATTTT; CDR3: CASSVWDRGTGNTIYF
size: NA; J: TRBJ1-1; length: 14; D: NA; V: TRBV19; DNA: TGTGCCAGTAGTATGACTGACATCAATCACGCGGCTTTCTTT; CDR3: CASSMTDINHAAFF
size: NA; J: TRBJ2-5; length: 15; D: TRBD2; V: TRBV6-1; DNA: TGTGCCAGCAGTGAAGCGGGAGGGACCAGGGAGACCCAGTACTTC; CDR3: CASSEAGGTRETQYF
size: NA; J: TRBJ2-4; length: 15; D: NA; V: TRBV29-1; DNA: TGCAGCGTTGAAGTCAGGGACTTAGCCAAAAACATTCAGTACTTC; CDR3: CSVEVRDLAKNIQYF
size: few; J: TRBJ2-5; length: 14; D: TRBD1; V: TRBV28; DNA: TGTGCCAGCAGTTTCCGCGGACAGGGAGTAACCCAGTACTTC; CDR3: CASSFRGQGVTQYF
size: NA; J: TRBJ2-7; length: 14; D: NA; V: TRBV13; DNA: TGTGCCAGCAGCTTAAGACAGGTTTACGACGAGCAGTACTTC; CDR3: CASSLRQVYDEQYF
size: NA; J: TRBJ2-2; length: 16; D: TRBD1; V: TRBV7-2; DNA: TGTGCCAGCAGCCCAAGCGGGACAGGGAGGGCCGGGGAGCTGTTTTTT; CDR3: CASSPSGTGRAGELFF
size: NA; J: TRBJ1-1; length: 14; D: NA; V: TRBV10-3; DNA: TGTGCCATCAGACCTCTGGGGGCCAACACTGAAGCTTTCTTT; CDR3: CAIRPLGANTEAFF
size: once; J: TRBJ1-4; length: 15; D: NA; V: TRBV5-4; DNA: TGTGCCAGCAGCTTGTTCGGCAGGATCGGGGAAAAACTGTTTTTT; CDR3: CASSLFGRIGEKLFF
size: NA; J: TRBJ2-3; length: 12; D: TRBD1; V: TRBV29-1; DNA: TGCAGCGCCCGACAGGGACCAGATACGCAGTATTTT; CDR3: CSARQGPDTQYF
size: NA; J: TRBJ2-5; length: 17; D: TRBD2; V: TRBV19; DNA: TGTGCCAGTAAAGACCCGGGACTAGCGGGAGGGCGAGAGACCCAGTACTTC; CDR3: CASKDPGLAGGRETQYF
size: NA; J: TRBJ1-4; length: 16; D: NA; V: TRBV7-9; DNA: TGTGCCAGCAGCTTAGGGGCCCTATCCCCGGATGAAAAACTGTTTTTT; CDR3: CASSLGALSPDEKLFF
size: NA; J: TRBJ2-7; length: 13; D: TRBD1; V: TRBV6-5; DNA: TGTGCCAGCAGTTCCCAGGGGGTCTACGAGCAGTACTTC; CDR3: CASSSQGVYEQYF
size: NA; J: TRBJ2-3; length: 16; D: TRBD1; V: TRBV7-2; DNA: TGTGCCAGCAGCTTAGGGGGACAGGGGAGCACAGATACGCAGTATTTT; CDR3: CASSLGGQGSTDTQYF
size: few; J: TRBJ2-1; length: 11; D: NA; V: TRBV6-6; DNA: TGTGCCAGCAGTTACCAGCAGGAGCAGTTCTTC; CDR3: CASSYQQEQFF
size: NA; J: TRBJ1-1; length: 13; D: NA; V: TRBV7-3; DNA: TGTGCCAGCAGCTTAAGTGGGAACACTGAAGCTTTCTTT; CDR3: CASSLSGNTEAFF
size: NA; J: TRBJ2-2; length: 15; D: TRBD1; V: TRBV19; DNA: TGTGCCAGTAGTGCCACAGGGGGCTGGACCGGGGAGCTGTTTTTT; CDR3: CASSATGGWTGELFF